Each of the 19 T cell receptor beta chains below was sequenced from the same sample in a study of graft-versus-host responses after intestinal transplantation. The assay was immunoSEQ multiplex PCR, and TCRdb's table has in-frame clones only and misses some. The sample lists some 10,000 clones, 35% to 40% occurring once. Irradiated, violet-dye-labeled stimulator cells, about 200,000 in number, were plated with about 200,000 CFSE-labeled responder cells. Sequenced material: alloreactive CD8+ T cells from a mixed lymphocyte reaction culture, taken before intestinal transplant. The subset denotes: CFSE-low proliferating T cells sorted from roughly six-day pre-transplant mixed lymphocyte reaction (GvH or HvG direction). The receptors come from a human patient who received an intestinal transplant.

The chain combines TRBV5-1 with TRBJ2-7, with 8 bases that match TRBD2. Germline trimming cut 0 bases from V and 2 bases from J; bases unmatched to any gene: 4. CDR3 length: 15 amino acids. Germline lookup yields CDR1 SGHRS and CDR2 YFSETQ. DNA of the CDR3: TGCGCCAGCAGCTTGGGCCGGGAGGGGACCTACGAGCAGTACTTC. This sequence encodes CASSLGREGTYEQYF.

This clone is medium-sized by share. The genes are TRBV4-1 and TRBJ2-7; unclear D gene. The V and J ends lost 1 base and 6 bases respectively, with 10 bases between them. CDR3 length: 13 amino acids. The germline CDR1 and CDR2 sequences are MGHRA and YSYEKL. The CDR3 protein is CASSQVSSREQYF. As DNA, the CDR3 is TGCGCCAGCAGCCAAGTATCCTCCCGCGAGCAGTACTTC.

There are a few counts of this clone. The chain employs TRBV29-1 and TRBJ2-5; D is undetermined. CDR1 is SQVTM and CDR2 is ANQGSEA in the germline V gene. This CDR3 comprises 13 residues. The V end was cut by 0 bases, the J end by 7 bases, with 12 bases between. The CDR3 reads CSVEDDARGTQYF. CDR3 DNA: TGCAGCGTTGAAGACGACGCGAGAGGGACCCAGTACTTC.

The chain is built from TRBV10-3 and TRBJ1-3; 9 positions agree with TRBD1. Looked up from germline, CDR1 is ENHRY and CDR2 is SYGVKD. V shed 10 bases and J 2 bases; nucleotides not matched to a gene: 18. This CDR3 is 18 amino acids long. The CDR3 DNA is TGTGCCACAGTCCCGGGACAGGGAGACCTACAGGCTGGAAACACCATATATTTT. It specifies CATVPGQGDLQAGNTIYF.

This clone was seen more than once but under ten times. The rearrangement joins TRBV5-5 to TRBJ1-6, with D perhaps matching TRBD1 (5 bases). The germline V gene has CDR1 SGHKS and CDR2 YYEKEE (reference sequence). The CDR3 length is 18 residues. The V end lost 4 bases, the J end lost 0 bases, and 17 bases lay between the germline ends. CDR3 nucleotide sequence: TGTGCCAGCAGCCGGAGGGACTCCCAGAGCTCCTATAATTCACCCCTCCACTTT. Its translation: CASSRRDSQSSYNSPLHF.

The V call is TRBV28, the J call TRBJ1-2; 9 bases match TRBD1. Germline V gives CDR1 MDHEN, CDR2 SYDVKM. The J segment lost 7 bases and the V segment lost 6 bases, leaving 18 bases of the junction unmatched. This CDR3 has 17 amino acids. CDR3 sequence: CASSQLRTGDRAGGYTF. CDR3 DNA sequence: TGTGCCAGCAGCCAACTTAGGACAGGGGACCGCGCGGGTGGCTACACCTTC.

This clone was found a few times. V usage is TRBV27 and J usage is TRBJ1-1; D call uncertain. There are 15 residues in the CDR3. Germline V gives CDR1 MNHEY, CDR2 SMNVEV (reference sequence). V gave up 3 bases and J gave up 3 bases, with 14 bases separating them. The CDR3 region has the DNA TGTGCCAGCAGTTTCCTTCCGGGTGCCGACACTGAAGCTTTCTTT. Residues: CASSFLPGADTEAFF.

There are a few counts of this clone. The chain carries TRBV29-1 and TRBJ2-5, with 7 bases identical to TRBD2. Germline values: CDR1 SQVTM, CDR2 ANQGSEA. V lost 7 bases and J lost 4; bases outside the gene matches: 9. This CDR3 has 13 residues. The CDR3 DNA is TGCAGCGCCCAAGGTGGGGAGGGAGAGACCCAGTACTTC. It codes for CSAQGGEGETQYF.

The chain is built from TRBV5-1 and TRBJ1-1; D remains unclear. The germline V and J ends were trimmed by 0 bases and 0 bases, with 9 bases remaining between them. CDR1 SGHRS and CDR2 YFSETQ come from the germline V gene. CDR3 length: 15 amino acids. In DNA form, the CDR3 reads TGCGCCAGCAGCTTGGCCGCGGAGTTGAACACTGAAGCTTTCTTT. This sequence encodes CASSLAAELNTEAFF.

The V and J genes are TRBV5-1 and TRBJ1-2; TRBD1 agrees at 7 bases. With 0 bases clipped from V and 2 bases from J, the junction kept 10 bases outside the gene matches. From germline, CDR1 is SGHRS and CDR2 YFSETQ. The CDR3 contains 17 residues. DNA for the CDR3: TGCGCCAGCAGCTTGGCCCCACAGGGGAAGTACAACTATGGCTACACCTTC. Translating it yields CASSLAPQGKYNYGYTF.

The genes are TRBV28 and TRBJ2-7; TRBD1 is a possible D gene (6 bases). The CDR3 totals 15 residues. V lost 5 bases and J lost 1, with 15 bases in between. Germline V CDR1 and CDR2: MDHEN, SYDVKM. The CDR3 loop is CASSGSSTGSYEQYF. CDR3 DNA: TGTGCCAGCAGTGGCTCCTCCACAGGGTCCTACGAGCAGTACTTC.

The rearrangement links TRBV6-4 to TRBJ2-2; TRBD2 matches 13 bases. This CDR3 comprises 15 residues. The germline V gene encodes CDR1 MRHNA and CDR2 SNTAGT. V lost 4 bases, J lost 4 bases, and 0 bases stayed unmatched. The CDR3 DNA sequence: TGTGCCAGCAGTGGGACTAGCGGGAGCACCGGGGAGCTGTTTTTT. Amino acid sequence: CASSGTSGSTGELFF.

Only a few counts were recorded for this clone. V usage is TRBV28 and J usage is TRBJ1-2; D remains unclear. Germline CDR1 MDHEN, CDR2 SYDVKM. This CDR3 region has 13 residues. Between the trimmed V and J ends, which lost 1 base and 4 bases, there was a span of 7 bases. As DNA, the CDR3 is TGTGCCAGCAGTTTATCCCAGTCCTATGGCTACACCTTC. Translated: CASSLSQSYGYTF.

The chain is built from TRBV5-4 and TRBJ2-1, with 7 positions matching TRBD2. With V trimmed by 6 bases and J by 9 bases, 9 bases remained unmatched. Germline lookup yields CDR1 SGHNT and CDR2 YYREEE (reference sequence). This CDR3 contains 13 residues. The DNA of the CDR3 is TGTGCCAGCAATAGGGAGGGCCGGGGTGAGCAGTTCTTC. Protein sequence: CASNREGRGEQFF.

The chain couples TRBV9 to TRBJ2-5, with D possibly being TRBD1 (5 bases). CDR1 is SGDLS, CDR2 YYNGEE, per germline. This CDR3 spans 15 amino acids. V lost 0 bases, J lost 4 bases, and 13 bases lay in between. CDR3 loop: CASSVGLGLGETQYF. CDR3 bases: TGTGCCAGCAGCGTAGGTCTGGGGCTAGGAGAGACCCAGTACTTC.

The genes are TRBV9 and TRBJ1-3; possibly TRBD1 for D (5 bases). V lost 2 bases to trimming and J lost 7 bases, with 19 bases between them. The germline V gene encodes CDR1 SGDLS and CDR2 YYNGEE. This CDR3 comprises 16 residues. CDR3 sequence reads: CASSVLETESKNTIYF. The CDR3 DNA reads as TGTGCCAGCAGCGTCCTGGAGACAGAGTCTAAGAACACCATATATTTT. The whole variable domain, filled in from reference TRBV9 and TRBJ1-3, reads DSGVTQTPKHLITATGQRVTLRCSPRSGDLSVYWYQQSLDQGLQFLIQYYNGEERAKGNILERFSAQQFPDLHSELNLSSLELGDSALYFCASSVLETESKNTIYFGEGSWLTVV.

In its sample, this clone was seen a few times. V and J are TRBV27 and TRBJ2-4; D gene ambiguous. Germline V lookup: CDR1 MNHEY, CDR2 SMNVEV (reference sequence). V was clipped by 5 bases and J by 6 bases, with 11 bases between them. This CDR3 region has 13 residues. The CDR3 sequence: CASSPGSGNIQYF. The CDR3 coding sequence is TGTGCCAGCAGTCCCGGGTCTGGAAACATTCAGTACTTC.

This sequence joins TRBV4-2 and TRBJ1-5; weak D call: TRBD1 (5 bases). Germline CDR1 LGHNA, CDR2 YNFKEQ. This CDR3 is 17 amino acids long. V dropped 4 bases and J dropped 4 bases, with 20 bases sitting between them. CDR3 bases: TGTGCCAGCAGCCGGGACCGACTGTGGGGGGGAAATCAGCCCCAGCATTTT. Its protein product is CASSRDRLWGGNQPQHF.

V gene TRBV7-4 combines with J gene TRBJ1-5; 8 bases fit TRBD1. J was trimmed by 5 bases and V by 3 bases; bases with no gene match: 3. Germline V gene lookup returns CDR1 SGHVT and CDR2 SQSDAQ. The CDR3 length is 14 residues. DNA for the CDR3: TGTGCCAGCAGCTTTAGGACAGGGCATCAGCCCCAGCATTTT. It specifies CASSFRTGHQPQHF.